The entry that follows covers one TCR beta chain sequence. Only in-frame clones appear in the TCRdb table, and some are missing; sequencing was by immunoSEQ multiplex PCR. The sample lists fewer than 700,000 clones, about 88% occurring once. The entry originates in a study of blood T cell repertoires in COVID-19. CDR3 length: 15 amino acids. Losses at the gene ends were 8 bases for V and 1 base for J; bases not matched to a gene: 6. Germline V gene sequence: CDR1 MNHEY, CDR2 SVGAGI. The receptor was derived from a woman aged 45-59 years with COVID-19, enrolled during active disease. The chain uses TRBV6-5 and TRBJ1-5, with TRBD1 matching over 9 bases. The sample was peripheral blood. CDR3 nucleotide sequence: TGTGCCAGCGCAAGGACAGGGGTAAGCAATCAGCCCCAGCATTTT. Protein sequence: CASARTGVSNQPQHF.